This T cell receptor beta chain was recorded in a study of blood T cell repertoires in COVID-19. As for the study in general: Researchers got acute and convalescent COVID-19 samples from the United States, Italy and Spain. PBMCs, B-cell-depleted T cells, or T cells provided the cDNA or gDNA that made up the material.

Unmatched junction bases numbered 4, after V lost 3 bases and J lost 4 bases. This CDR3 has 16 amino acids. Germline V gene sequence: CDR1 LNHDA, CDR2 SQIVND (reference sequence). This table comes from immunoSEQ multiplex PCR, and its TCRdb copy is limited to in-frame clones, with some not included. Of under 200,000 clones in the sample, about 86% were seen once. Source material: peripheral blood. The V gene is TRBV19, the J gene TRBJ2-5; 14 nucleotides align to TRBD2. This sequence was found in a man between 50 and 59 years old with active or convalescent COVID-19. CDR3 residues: CASSIPGTSGRETQYF. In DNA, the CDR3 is TGTGCCAGTAGTATCCCCGGGACTAGCGGGAGAGAGACCCAGTACTTC. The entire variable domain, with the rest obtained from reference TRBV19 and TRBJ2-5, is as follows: DGGITQSPKYLFRKEGQNVTLSCEQNLNHDAMYWYRQDPGQGLRLIYYSQIVNDFQKGDIAEGYSVSREKKESFPLTVTSAQKNPTAFYLCASSIPGTSGRETQYFGPGTRLLVL.